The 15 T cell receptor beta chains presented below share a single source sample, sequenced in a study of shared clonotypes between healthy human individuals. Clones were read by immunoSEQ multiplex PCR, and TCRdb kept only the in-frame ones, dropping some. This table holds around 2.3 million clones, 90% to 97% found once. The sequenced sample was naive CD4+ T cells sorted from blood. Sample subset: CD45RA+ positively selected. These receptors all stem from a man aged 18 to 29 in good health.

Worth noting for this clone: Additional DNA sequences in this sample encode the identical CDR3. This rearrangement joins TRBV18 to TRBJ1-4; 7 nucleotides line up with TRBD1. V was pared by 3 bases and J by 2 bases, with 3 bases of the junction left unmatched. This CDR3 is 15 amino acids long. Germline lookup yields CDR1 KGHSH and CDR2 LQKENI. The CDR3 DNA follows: TGTGCCAGCTCACCGGGGGACAGTACTAATGAAAAACTGTTTTTT. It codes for CASSPGDSTNEKLFF.

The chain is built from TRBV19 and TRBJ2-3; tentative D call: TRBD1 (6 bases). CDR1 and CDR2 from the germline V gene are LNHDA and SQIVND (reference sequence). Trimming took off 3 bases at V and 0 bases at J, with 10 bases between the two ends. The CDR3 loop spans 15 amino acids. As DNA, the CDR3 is TGTGCCAGTAGTATCGGACAGCTGAGCACAGATACGCAGTATTTT. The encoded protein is CASSIGQLSTDTQYF.

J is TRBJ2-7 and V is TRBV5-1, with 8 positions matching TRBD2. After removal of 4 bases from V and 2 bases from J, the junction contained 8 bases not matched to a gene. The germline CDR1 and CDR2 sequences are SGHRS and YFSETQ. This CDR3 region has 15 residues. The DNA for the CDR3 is TGCGCCAGCAGCCCTTCTGCACTAGCGGCCTACGAGCAGTACTTC. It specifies CASSPSALAAYEQYF.

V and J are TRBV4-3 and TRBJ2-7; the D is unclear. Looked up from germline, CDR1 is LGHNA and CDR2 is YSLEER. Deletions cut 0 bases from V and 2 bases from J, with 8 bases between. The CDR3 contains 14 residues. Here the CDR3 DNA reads TGCGCCAGCAGCCAAGATTTGGGGACCTACGAGCAGTACTTC. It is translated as CASSQDLGTYEQYF.

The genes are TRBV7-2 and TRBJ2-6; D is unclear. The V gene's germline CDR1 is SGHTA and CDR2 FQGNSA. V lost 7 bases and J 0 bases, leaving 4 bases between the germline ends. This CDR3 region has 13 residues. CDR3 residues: CASTASGANVLTF. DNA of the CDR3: TGTGCCAGCACAGCCTCTGGGGCCAACGTCCTGACTTTC.

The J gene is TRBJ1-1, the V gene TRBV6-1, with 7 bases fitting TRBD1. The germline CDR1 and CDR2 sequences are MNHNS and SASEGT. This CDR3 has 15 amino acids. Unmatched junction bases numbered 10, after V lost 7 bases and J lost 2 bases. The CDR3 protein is CASTTGPSTNTEAFF. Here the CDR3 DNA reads TGTGCCAGCACGACAGGGCCGTCAACAAACACTGAAGCTTTCTTT.

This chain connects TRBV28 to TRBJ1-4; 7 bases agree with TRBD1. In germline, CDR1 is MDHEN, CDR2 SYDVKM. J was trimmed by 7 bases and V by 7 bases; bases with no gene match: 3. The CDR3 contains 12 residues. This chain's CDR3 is CASTTGFEKLFF. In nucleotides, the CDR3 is TGTGCCAGCACGACAGGGTTTGAAAAACTGTTTTTT.

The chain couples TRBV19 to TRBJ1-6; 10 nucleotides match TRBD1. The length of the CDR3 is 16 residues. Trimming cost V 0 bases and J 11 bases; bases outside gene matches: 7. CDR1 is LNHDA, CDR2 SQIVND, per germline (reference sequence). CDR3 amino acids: CASSIDHRDRGTPLHF. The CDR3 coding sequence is TGTGCCAGTAGTATAGACCACCGGGACAGGGGAACACCCCTCCACTTT.

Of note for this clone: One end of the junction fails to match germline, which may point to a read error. CDR3 sequence reads: CASSLDRETSPLHF. The CDR3 nucleotides read TGTGCCAGCAGTTTAGACAGGGAGACTTCACCCCTCCACTTT. V usage is TRBV7-9 and J usage is TRBJ1-6; 7 nucleotides line up with TRBD1. The CDR3 is 14 amino acids. Germline V gene lookup returns CDR1 SEHNR and CDR2 FQNEAQ (reference sequence).

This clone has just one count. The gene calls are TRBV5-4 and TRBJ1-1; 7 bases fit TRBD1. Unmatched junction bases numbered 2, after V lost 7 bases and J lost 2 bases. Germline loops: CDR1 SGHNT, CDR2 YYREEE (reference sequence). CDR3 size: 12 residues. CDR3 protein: CASGTDNTEAFF. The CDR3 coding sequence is TGTGCCAGCGGGACAGACAACACTGAAGCTTTCTTT.

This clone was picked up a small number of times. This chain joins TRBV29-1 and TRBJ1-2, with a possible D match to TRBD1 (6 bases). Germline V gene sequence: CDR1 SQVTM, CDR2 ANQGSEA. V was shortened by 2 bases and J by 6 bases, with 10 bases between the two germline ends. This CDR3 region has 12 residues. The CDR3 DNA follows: TGCAGCGTTGAACGGGGGCTTCATGGCTACACCTTC. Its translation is CSVERGLHGYTF.

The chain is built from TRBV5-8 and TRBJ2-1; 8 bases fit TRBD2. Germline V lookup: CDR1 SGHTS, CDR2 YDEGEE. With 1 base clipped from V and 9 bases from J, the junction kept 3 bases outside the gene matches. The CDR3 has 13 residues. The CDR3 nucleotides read TGTGCCAGCAGCTTGCGGGAGGGCCTTGAGCAGTTCTTC. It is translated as CASSLREGLEQFF.

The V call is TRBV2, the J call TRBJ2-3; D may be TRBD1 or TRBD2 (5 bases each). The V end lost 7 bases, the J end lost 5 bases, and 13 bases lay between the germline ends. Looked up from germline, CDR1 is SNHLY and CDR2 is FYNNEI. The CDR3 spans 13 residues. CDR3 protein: CASKRDLRDTQYF. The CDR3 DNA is TGTGCCAGCAAGAGGGACCTTAGAGATACGCAGTATTTT.

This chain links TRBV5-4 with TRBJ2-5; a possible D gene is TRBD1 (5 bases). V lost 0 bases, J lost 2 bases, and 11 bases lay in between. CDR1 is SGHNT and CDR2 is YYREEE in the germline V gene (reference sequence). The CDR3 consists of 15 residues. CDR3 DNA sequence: TGTGCCAGCAGCTTGGCCACAGGAGAACAAGAGACCCAGTACTTC. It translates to CASSLATGEQETQYF. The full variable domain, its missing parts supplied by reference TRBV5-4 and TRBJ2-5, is ETGVTQSPTHLIKTRGQQVTLRCSSQSGHNTVSWYQQALGQGPQFIFQYYREEENGRGNFPPRFSGLQFPNYSSELNVNALELDDSALYLCASSLATGEQETQYFGPGTRLLVL.

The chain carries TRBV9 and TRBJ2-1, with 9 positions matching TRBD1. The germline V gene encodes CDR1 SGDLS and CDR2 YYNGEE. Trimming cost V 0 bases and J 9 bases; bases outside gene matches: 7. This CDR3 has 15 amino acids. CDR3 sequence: CASSVADRGWGEQFF. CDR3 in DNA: TGTGCCAGCAGCGTAGCGGACAGGGGTTGGGGTGAGCAGTTCTTC.